The clone carrying this T cell receptor (beta chain) was counted once. Reverse transcription of roughly 0.45 to 1 ug RNA was performed with random hexamers. Amplification of TCR beta CDR3 spanned 54 Vbeta and 13 Jbeta via immunoSEQ multiplex PCR. TCRdb reprocessed the immunoSEQ multiplex PCR reads with MiXCR, giving one entry per CDR3 protein. The table has around 200,000 distinct CDR3 sequences, 85% to 95% seen once. This specimen comes from a study of CD8 T cells in Susac syndrome. TEMRA cells were enriched by FACS, while CD8+ and CD4+ T cells were obtained through a negative isolation that was performed magnetically. This receptor was obtained from a human donor with multiple sclerosis. Material for sequencing was CD4+ T cells from PBMCs.

CDR3 nucleotide sequence: TGCAGCGTAATCACAGGGGTGAACACTGAAGCTTTCTTT. Residues: CSVITGVNTEAFF. The rearrangement links TRBV29-1 to TRBJ1-1, with TRBD1 identical over 7 bases. The trim removed 6 bases at V and 0 bases at J, leaving 4 bases unmatched. Germline assignment: CDR1 SQVTM and CDR2 ANQGSEA. The CDR3 length is 13 residues.